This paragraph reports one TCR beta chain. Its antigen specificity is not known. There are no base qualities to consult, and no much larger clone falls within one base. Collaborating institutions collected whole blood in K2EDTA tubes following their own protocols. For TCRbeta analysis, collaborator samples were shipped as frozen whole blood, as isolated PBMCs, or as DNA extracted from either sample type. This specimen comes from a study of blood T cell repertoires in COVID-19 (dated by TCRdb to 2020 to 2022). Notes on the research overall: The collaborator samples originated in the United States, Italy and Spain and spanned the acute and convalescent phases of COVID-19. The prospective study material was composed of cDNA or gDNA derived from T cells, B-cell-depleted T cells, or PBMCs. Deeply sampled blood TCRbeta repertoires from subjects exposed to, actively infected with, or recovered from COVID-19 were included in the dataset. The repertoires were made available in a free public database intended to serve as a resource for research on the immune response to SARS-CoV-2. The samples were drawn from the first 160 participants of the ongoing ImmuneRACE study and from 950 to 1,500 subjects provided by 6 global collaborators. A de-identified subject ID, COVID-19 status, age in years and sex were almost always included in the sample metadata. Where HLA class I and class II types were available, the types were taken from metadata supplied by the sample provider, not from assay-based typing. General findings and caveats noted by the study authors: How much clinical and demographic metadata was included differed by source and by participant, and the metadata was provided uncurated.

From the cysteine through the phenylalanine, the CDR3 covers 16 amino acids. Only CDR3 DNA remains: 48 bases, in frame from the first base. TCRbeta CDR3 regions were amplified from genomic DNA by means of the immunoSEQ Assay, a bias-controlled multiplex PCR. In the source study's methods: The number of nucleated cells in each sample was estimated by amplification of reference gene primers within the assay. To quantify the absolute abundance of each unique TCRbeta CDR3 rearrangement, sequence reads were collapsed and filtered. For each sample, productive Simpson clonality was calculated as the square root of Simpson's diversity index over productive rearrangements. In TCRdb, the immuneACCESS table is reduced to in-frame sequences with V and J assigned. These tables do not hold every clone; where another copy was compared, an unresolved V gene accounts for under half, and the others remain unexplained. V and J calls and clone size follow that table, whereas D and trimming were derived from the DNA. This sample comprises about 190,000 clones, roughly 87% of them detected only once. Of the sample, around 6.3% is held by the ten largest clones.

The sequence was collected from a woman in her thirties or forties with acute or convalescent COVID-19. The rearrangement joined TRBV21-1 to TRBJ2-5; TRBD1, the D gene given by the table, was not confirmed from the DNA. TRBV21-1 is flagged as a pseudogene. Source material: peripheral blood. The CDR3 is CASSKFQGKRGETQYF. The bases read TGTGCCAGCAGCAAATTCCAGGGGAAAAGAGGAGAGACCCAGTACTTC.